These 7 T cell receptor beta chains were sequenced from one sample in a study of T cell changes during pregnancy in multiple sclerosis. The assay was immunoSEQ multiplex PCR, and TCRdb's table has in-frame clones only and misses some. Of 14,000 to 15,000 clones detected, approximately 86% appear once; the ten largest clones hold under 20%. Here the sequenced sample was CD8+ T cells from peripheral blood mononuclear cells, taken in the first trimester of pregnancy. The receptors originated from a female donor with multiple sclerosis, enrolled in a pregnancy study.

The genes are TRBV5-1 and TRBJ2-2, with 10 bases identical to TRBD1. This CDR3 is built from 15 residues. V dropped 4 bases and J dropped 7; count of bases not matched to a gene: 7. CDR1 and CDR2 (germline): SGHRS, YFSETQ. The CDR3 is CASSAGTGEYGELFF. The CDR3 region has the DNA TGCGCCAGCAGCGCCGGGACAGGGGAGTACGGGGAGCTGTTTTTT.

This chain links TRBV6-6 with TRBJ1-1, with D perhaps TRBD1 (6 bases). V gave up 0 bases and J gave up 3 bases, with 11 bases separating them. CDR1 MNHNY and CDR2 SVGAGI come from the germline V gene (reference sequence). The CDR3 length is 15 residues. CDR3 region: CASSYSRGAYTEAFF. In DNA form, the CDR3 reads TGTGCCAGCAGTTACTCACGGGGGGCGTACACTGAAGCTTTCTTT.

The rearrangement joins TRBV15 to TRBJ1-5, with TRBD1 as a possible D gene (6 bases). Germline assignment: CDR1 LNHNV and CDR2 YYDKDF (reference sequence). The CDR3 is made up of 15 amino acids. V lost 7 bases and J lost 0, with 13 bases in between. The CDR3 nucleotides are TGTGCCACCACCTTGGACAGATATAGCAATCAGCCCCAGCATTTT. Translation: CATTLDRYSNQPQHF.

This rearrangement joins TRBV4-1 to TRBJ1-6; D uncertain. V was pared by 0 bases and J by 3 bases, with 6 bases between. The germline CDR1 and CDR2 sequences are MGHRA and YSYEKL. The CDR3 extends over 15 amino acids. CDR3: CASSQDRGYNSPLHF. In nucleotides, the CDR3 is TGCGCCAGCAGCCAAGATCGCGGCTATAATTCACCCCTCCACTTT.

Within the sample, this clone is large. This rearrangement joins TRBV18 to TRBJ1-5; 7 bases fit TRBD1. This CDR3 is built from 17 residues. With 4 bases clipped from V and 0 bases from J, the junction kept 9 bases outside the gene matches. Germline V CDR1 and CDR2: KGHSH, LQKENI. CDR3 in amino acids: CASSLFRQGSSNQPQHF. The CDR3 DNA is TGTGCCAGCTCACTCTTCAGACAGGGCTCTAGCAATCAGCCCCAGCATTTT.

This chain joins TRBV7-8 and TRBJ2-1; possible D gene TRBD2, 6 bases. The CDR3 is 14 residues long. CDR1 and CDR2 (germline): SGHVS, FQNEAQ. Trimming took 5 bases from V and 2 from J, leaving 10 bases between them. The CDR3 DNA follows: TGTGCCAGCAGCCCGGGAGCCACCTACAATGAGCAGTTCTTC. Amino acids: CASSPGATYNEQFF.

The chain employs TRBV5-1 and TRBJ1-2; no clear D. The germline V and J ends were trimmed by 3 bases and 3 bases, with 12 bases remaining between them. The length of the CDR3 is 14 residues. CDR1 and CDR2 from the germline V gene are SGHRS and YFSETQ. CDR3 residues: CASSSDRGYYGYTF. CDR3 in DNA: TGCGCCAGCAGCTCAGATCGGGGTTACTATGGCTACACCTTC.